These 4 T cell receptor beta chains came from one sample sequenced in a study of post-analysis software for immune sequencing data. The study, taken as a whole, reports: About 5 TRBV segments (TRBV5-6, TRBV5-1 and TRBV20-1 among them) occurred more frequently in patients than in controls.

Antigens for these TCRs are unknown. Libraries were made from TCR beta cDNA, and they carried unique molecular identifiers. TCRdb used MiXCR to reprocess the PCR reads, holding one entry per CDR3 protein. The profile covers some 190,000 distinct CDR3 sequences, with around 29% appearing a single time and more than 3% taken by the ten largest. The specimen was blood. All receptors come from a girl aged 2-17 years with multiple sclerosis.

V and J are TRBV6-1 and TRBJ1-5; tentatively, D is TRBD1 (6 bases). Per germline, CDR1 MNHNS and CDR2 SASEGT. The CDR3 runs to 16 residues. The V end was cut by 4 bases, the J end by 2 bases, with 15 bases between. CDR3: CASSGSRGYGNQPQHF. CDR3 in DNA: TGTGCCAGCAGTGGGTCTAGGGGGTATGGCAATCAGCCCCAGCATTTT.

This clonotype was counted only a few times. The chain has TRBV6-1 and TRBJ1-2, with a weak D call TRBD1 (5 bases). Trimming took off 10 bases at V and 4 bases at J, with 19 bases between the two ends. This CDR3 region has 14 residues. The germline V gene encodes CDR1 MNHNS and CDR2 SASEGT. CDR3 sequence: CAISPQGGGYGYTF. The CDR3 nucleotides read TGTGCCATTTCCCCCCAGGGCGGGGGCTATGGCTACACCTTC.

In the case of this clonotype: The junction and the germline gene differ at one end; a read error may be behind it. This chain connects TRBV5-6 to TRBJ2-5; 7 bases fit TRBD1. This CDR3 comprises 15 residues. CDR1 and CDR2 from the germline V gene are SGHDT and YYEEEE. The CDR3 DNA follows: TGTGCCAGCAGCTTCATGACAGGGTGGGAAGAGACCCGGTACTTC. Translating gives CASSFMTGWEETRYF.

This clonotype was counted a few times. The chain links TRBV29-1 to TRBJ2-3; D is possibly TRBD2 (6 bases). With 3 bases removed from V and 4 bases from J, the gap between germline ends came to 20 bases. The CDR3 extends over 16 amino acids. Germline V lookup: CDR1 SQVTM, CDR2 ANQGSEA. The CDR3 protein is CSVERVGGPIADTQYF. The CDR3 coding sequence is TGCAGCGTTGAGAGGGTGGGGGGTCCAATCGCAGATACGCAGTATTTT.